Included here is one T cell receptor (beta chain) sequence, with context. Its recognized antigen is unknown. The input lacks base qualities; no much larger clone sits a single base away. The record originates from a study of identical twins (dated by TCRdb to about 2016). Context from the whole study: The study deep-sequenced TCR alpha and beta repertoires from monozygotic twins, unrelated adults of various ages and cord blood to test whether fetal clonotypes persist. To rule out contamination, the twin experiments were replicated at different times with different library preparation protocols. Results the study describes overall, beyond this receptor: In monozygotic twins, recombination models systematically underestimated out-of-frame TCR alpha sharing, but the models matched the sharing seen between unrelated individuals. Because the same donors could not be followed over many years, conclusions were based on cross-sectional statistical analysis. Invariant T cells such as MAIT and iNKT could partly confound zero-insertion analyses, though diverse VJ usage argued against this for most clonotypes. Fewer insertions were carried by abundant cord blood beta clonotypes; a weaker similar trend was observed in young adult naive repertoires, while no such trend was observed in memory repertoires. The excess sharing between twins in beta out-of-frame sequences was weaker because fewer shared sequences reduced the signal-to-noise ratio. Compared with coincidental sharing between unrelated individuals, out-of-frame TCR alpha sequences shared between twins had an excess of sequences with low generation probability.

Every donor was a healthy Caucasian. Three pairs of female monozygotic twins, all aged about 18 to 29 years, made up the twin cohort. Miltenyi CD45RO+ enrichment and human naive T-cell isolation kits were used to isolate memory (CD45RO+) and naive T cells from PBMC. The library came from 5' RACE. The sequencer listed for this sample is Illumina HiSeq 2000. Template switching introduced a universal primer binding site; the final cDNA contained a unique molecular identifier, enabling accurate counting of TCR cDNA molecules. Specific primers in the conserved constant-segment region were used to synthesize first-strand cDNA for the TCR alpha and beta chains. To control for contamination, each cDNA library was double barcoded with a SMART-Mk sample barcode plus Illumina barcodes. TruSeq adapter sequences, together with Illumina sample barcodes, were added in two successive PCR steps. Sequencing of the TCR alpha and beta cDNA libraries was done on the Illumina HiSeq platform using custom primers. Per the authors' processing: Unique molecular identifiers were extracted from raw reads with MiGEC, and CDR3 positions were determined with MiXCR. Recombination models were inferred per individual with the repgenHMM and IGoR tools using an EM algorithm. Shared clonotype analysis was performed with the tcR package in R, normalizing sharing by the product of cloneset sizes. Out-of-frame nonproductive sequences were analyzed to study raw recombination free of thymic and clonal selection effects. TCRdb reprocessed the public reads (quality trimming at Q25 with fastp, clone calling with MiXCR) and kept in-frame beta chains. CDR3 protein sequences are deduplicated, and each keeps its most common genes and DNA. Clone size and V and J calls follow TCRdb, not the original study. The sample records a few hundred thousand distinct CDR3 sequences, roughly 8.6% of which are singletons. Jointly, the top ten make up over 2% of the sample.

The CDR3 goes from the cysteine to the phenylalanine over 15 residues. Of the read, only the CDR3 DNA is kept; its 45 bases are in frame from base 1. V loses 6 bases, J loses 1 base, and the germline ends lie 15 bases apart. The same data also contributed to another study, on yellow fever vaccine responses in identical twins. Reported in the second study: The T cell response to vaccination in identical twins was reported by the authors to appear partly convergent and partly personalized. The study precisely tracked vaccine-responding T cell clones in identical twins.

Rearrangement joined TRBV12-3 or TRBV12-4 to TRBJ1-2; the D gene remains uncertain. This sequence originates from a woman aged 18-29 years in good health. Sequencing used memory (CD45RO+) T cells sorted from blood. The cell subset or site label for this specimen denotes: CD45RO+ enriched T cells. The DNA sequence reads TGTGCCAGCAGGCCACCCGGGCAGCATAACTATGGCTACACCTTC. It specifies CASRPPGQHNYGYTF.